This T cell receptor beta chain originates from a study of CD8 T cells in ankylosing spondylitis. Worth noting for this clonotype: The antigen remains undetermined.

The length of the CDR3 is 15 residues. The V end was cut by 4 bases, the J end by 5 bases, with 15 bases between. For TCR beta, libraries came from quantitative 5'-RACE with molecular barcodes. TCRdb independently ran MiXCR on the 5' RACE reads; one entry per CDR3 protein. The sample comprises roughly 700,000 distinct CDR3 sequences, 15% to 20% of which are singletons, and about a fifth rests with the top ten. Broader study findings: A TCR beta motif of seven or eight highly homologous variants appeared characteristic of ankylosing spondylitis blood. Within peripheral blood, clones linked to disease were CD8+ and relatively rare. The clones that were linked to disease were reported to be significantly enriched in matched synovial fluid samples from ankylosing spondylitis patients.

This clonotype was obtained from a male donor with ankylosing spondylitis. Sequenced material: blood, either unsorted or a sorted T cell fraction (not recorded which). This sequence joins TRBV12-3 or TRBV12-4 and TRBJ1-5; possibly TRBD1 for D (5 bases). CDR3 protein: CASSSRGGAHQPQHF. The CDR3 bases are TGTGCCAGCAGTTCTCGAGGTGGGGCCCATCAGCCCCAGCATTTT.